This entry lists 9 T cell receptor beta chains sequenced from one sample in a study of blood T cell repertoires in COVID-19. Libraries were prepared by immunoSEQ multiplex PCR; TCRdb keeps only in-frame clonotypes and omits some of them. Here the sample spans a few hundred thousand clones, approximately 90% being singletons. The sample consisted of peripheral blood. Every receptor here comes from a woman in her thirties with active or convalescent COVID-19.

V is TRBV4-3 and J is TRBJ1-1; D is uncertain. CDR1 is LGHNA, CDR2 YSLEER, per germline. Trimming took 1 base from V and 3 from J, leaving 12 bases between them. The CDR3 covers 15 residues. CDR3 sequence: CASSQGRGRDTEAFF. The CDR3 DNA is TGCGCCAGCAGCCAAGGGAGAGGGAGGGACACTGAAGCTTTCTTT.

The chain recombines TRBV7-2 with TRBJ2-1, with 12 bases matching TRBD2. CDR1 is SGHTA, CDR2 FQGNSA, per germline. V gave up 5 bases and J gave up 7 bases; unmatched junction bases: 6. This CDR3 contains 15 residues. The CDR3 loop reads CASSPSLAGGNEQFF. CDR3 in DNA: TGTGCCAGCAGCCCAAGCCTAGCGGGGGGGAATGAGCAGTTCTTC.

This chain joins TRBV9 and TRBJ2-2; 8 bases match TRBD2. After removal of 3 bases from V and 10 bases from J, the junction contained 11 bases not matched to a gene. Germline-derived CDR1 and CDR2 are SGDLS and YYNGEE. This CDR3 spans 15 amino acids. The CDR3 here is CASSETGTSYEELFF. DNA of the CDR3: TGTGCCAGCAGCGAAACCGGGACTAGTTACGAGGAGCTGTTTTTT.

The rearrangement links TRBV2 to TRBJ2-5, with 9 bases lining up with TRBD1. V was pared by 1 base and J by 5 bases, with 5 bases of the junction left unmatched. CDR3 length: 15 amino acids. Germline V gene lookup returns CDR1 SNHLY and CDR2 FYNNEI. CDR3 in amino acids: CASSEEQGAGETQYF. The CDR3, as DNA: TGTGCCAGCAGTGAAGAACAGGGGGCTGGGGAGACCCAGTACTTC.

This clone was seen only a few times. The chain couples TRBV5-6 to TRBJ1-5, with D perhaps TRBD1 (6 bases). The germline V and J ends were trimmed by 3 bases and 4 bases, with 14 bases remaining between them. Germline CDR1 SGHDT, CDR2 YYEEEE. The CDR3 extends over 15 amino acids. CDR3 protein: CASSWALDSNQPQHF. CDR3 sequence (DNA): TGTGCCAGCAGCTGGGCCCTGGACAGTAATCAGCCCCAGCATTTT. Complete variable domain (other parts from reference TRBV5-6 and TRBJ1-5): DAGVTQSPTHLIKTRGQQVTLRCSPKSGHDTVSWYQQALGQGPQFIFQYYEEEERQRGNFPDRFSGHQFPNYSSELNVNALLLGDSALYLCASSWALDSNQPQHFGDGTRLSIL.

CDR3 coding DNA: TGTGCCAGCAGCTTTCCTAGCGGGGGGGTGAAGACCCAGTACTTC. This sequence encodes CASSFPSGGVKTQYF. The V gene is TRBV7-6, the J gene TRBJ2-5; 12 positions agree with TRBD2. The V gene end was trimmed by 3 bases and the J gene end by 6 bases; junction bases not matched to a gene: 5. CDR1 is SGHVS, CDR2 FNYEAQ, per germline. The CDR3 loop spans 15 amino acids.

V and J are TRBV7-2 and TRBJ1-1; 8 bases line up with TRBD1. Trimming removed 5 bases from V and 5 bases from J; junction bases left unmatched: 7. The germline CDR1 and CDR2 sequences are SGHTA and FQGNSA. CDR3 length: 14 amino acids. CDR3: CASSPGTGRTEAFF. Here the CDR3 DNA reads TGTGCCAGCAGCCCTGGGACAGGTCGGACTGAAGCTTTCTTT.

This clone turned up a few times. The chain combines TRBV9 with TRBJ2-5, with 7 nucleotides matching TRBD1. V lost 4 bases to trimming and J lost 4 bases; unmatched junction nucleotides: 7. CDR3 length: 14 residues. Germline assignment: CDR1 SGDLS and CDR2 YYNGEE. CDR3 nucleotides: TGTGCCAGCAGCAAACAGGGGAAGGGAGAGACCCAGTACTTC. Translated: CASSKQGKGETQYF.

The chain joins TRBV28 to TRBJ2-3; D gene ambiguous. The CDR3 is 17 amino acids. V shed 3 bases and J shed 0 bases, with 16 bases lying between them. Germline loops: CDR1 MDHEN, CDR2 SYDVKM. CDR3 nucleotide sequence: TGTGCCAGCAGTTTCCAGCAAACAGTCCTTAGCACAGATACGCAGTATTTT. It yields the protein CASSFQQTVLSTDTQYF. The entire variable domain, with the rest obtained from reference TRBV28 and TRBJ2-3, is as follows: DVKVTQSSRYLVKRTGEKVFLECVQDMDHENMFWYRQDPGLGLRLIYFSYDVKMKEKGDIPEGYSVSREKKERFSLILESASTNQTSMYLCASSFQQTVLSTDTQYFGPGTRLTVL.